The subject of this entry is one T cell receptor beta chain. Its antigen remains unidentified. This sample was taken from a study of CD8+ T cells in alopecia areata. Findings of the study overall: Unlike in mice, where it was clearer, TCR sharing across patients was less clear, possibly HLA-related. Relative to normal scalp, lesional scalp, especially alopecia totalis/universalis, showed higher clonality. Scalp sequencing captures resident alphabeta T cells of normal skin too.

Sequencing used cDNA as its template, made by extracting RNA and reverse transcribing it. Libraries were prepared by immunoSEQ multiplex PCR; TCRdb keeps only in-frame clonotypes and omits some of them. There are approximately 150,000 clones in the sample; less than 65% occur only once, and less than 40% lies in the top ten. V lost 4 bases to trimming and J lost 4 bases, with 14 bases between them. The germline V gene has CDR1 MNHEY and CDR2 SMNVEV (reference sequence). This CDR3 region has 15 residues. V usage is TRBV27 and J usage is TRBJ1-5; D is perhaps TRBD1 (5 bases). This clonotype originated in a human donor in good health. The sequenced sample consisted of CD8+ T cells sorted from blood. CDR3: CASSSSQASNQPQHF. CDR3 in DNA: TGTGCCAGCAGTTCGTCACAGGCCTCTAATCAGCCCCAGCATTTT.